Below are 10 T cell receptor beta chains sequenced from a single sample in a study of blood T cell repertoires in COVID-19. Repertoires were generated with immunoSEQ multiplex PCR, while TCRdb's copy carries only in-frame clones and drops some. The data contain 300,000 to 350,000 clones, about 90% of them singletons. The sample consisted of PBMCs or T cells enriched from blood (not recorded which). Receptors originate from a young woman with acute COVID-19.

The chain carries TRBV6-5 and TRBJ1-4; D may be TRBD1 (6 bases). CDR1 is MNHEY and CDR2 is SVGAGI in the germline V gene. This CDR3 contains 15 residues. V was shortened by 5 bases and J by 5 bases, with 15 bases between the two germline ends. CDR3 in amino acids: CASSLQGTRNEKLFF. The CDR3 nucleotides are TGTGCCAGCAGTCTACAGGGAACTCGCAATGAAAAACTGTTTTTT.

This chain connects TRBV21-1 to TRBJ1-5; no DNA check was done on the table's D call, TRBD1. TRBV21-1 is designated a pseudogene. The CDR3 spans 14 residues. CDR3 in DNA: TGTGCCAGCAGCCTTGGACAGGGCAATCAGCCCCAGCATTTT. Amino acids: CASSLGQGNQPQHF.

This chain uses TRBV7-6 with TRBJ1-1; D not resolved. Trimming took off 5 bases at V and 2 bases at J, with 15 bases between the two ends. CDR3 length: 15 amino acids. Germline CDR1 and CDR2: SGHVS and FNYEAQ. CDR3 region: CASSPRTSGNTEAFF. CDR3 DNA: TGTGCCAGCAGCCCTAGGACTTCGGGAAACACTGAAGCTTTCTTT.

The CDR3 is CASSQGDSWAYNEQFF. The CDR3 DNA sequence: TGCGCCAGCAGCCAAGGGGACTCGTGGGCCTACAATGAGCAGTTCTTC. The V gene is TRBV4-1, the J gene TRBJ2-1; possible D gene TRBD2, 6 bases. The CDR3 has 16 amino acids. CDR1 MGHRA and CDR2 YSYEKL come from the germline V gene. V was pared by 1 base and J by 2 bases, with 12 bases between.

This chain links TRBV7-9 with TRBJ1-1, with D possibly being TRBD1 (6 bases). Trimming shortened V by 0 bases and J by 7 bases, and 15 bases separated the two germline ends. Germline V gives CDR1 SEHNR, CDR2 FQNEAQ (reference sequence). The CDR3 runs 15 residues. This CDR3 reads CASSLALTTGDEAFF. The DNA of the CDR3 is TGTGCCAGCAGCTTAGCGTTAACGACAGGTGATGAAGCTTTCTTT. The whole variable domain, remainder taken from reference TRBV7-9 and TRBJ1-1, is DTGVSQNPRHKITKRGQNVTFRCDPISEHNRLYWYRQTLGQGPEFLTYFQNEAQLEKSRLLSDRFSAERPKGSFSTLEIQRTEQGDSAMYLCASSLALTTGDEAFFGQGTRLTVV.

The V call is TRBV12-3 or TRBV12-4, the J call TRBJ1-1; D might be TRBD1 (6 bases). V was cut by 5 bases and J by 3 bases, with 10 bases left in between. The CDR3 length is 13 residues. The CDR3 loop reads CASSPYRDTEAFF. Written as DNA, the CDR3 is TGTGCCAGCAGTCCCTACAGGGACACTGAAGCTTTCTTT.

The rearrangement links TRBV5-6 to TRBJ1-5; the D is unclear. CDR3 length: 14 residues. Per germline, CDR1 SGHDT and CDR2 YYEEEE. Trimming removed 0 bases at V and 1 base at J, with 5 bases between. CDR3 DNA sequence: TGTGCCAGCAGCTTGGTACGGAGCAATCAGCCCCAGCATTTT. Translated: CASSLVRSNQPQHF.

The chain joins TRBV11-2 to TRBJ2-1; D might be TRBD2 (5 bases). Germline assignment: CDR1 SGHAT and CDR2 FQNNGV. Between the trimmed V and J ends, which lost 0 bases and 6 bases, there was a span of 18 bases. This CDR3 contains 17 residues. CDR3 nucleotides: TGTGCCAGCAGCTTAGAATCTTACCCTTTTGAGGGCAATGAGCAGTTCTTC. Protein sequence: CASSLESYPFEGNEQFF.

The V and J genes are TRBV28 and TRBJ2-1, with TRBD2 matching over 7 bases. V lost 9 bases and J lost 3; bases outside the gene matches: 5. This CDR3 is 13 amino acids long. CDR1 is MDHEN, CDR2 SYDVKM, per germline. The DNA for the CDR3 is TGTGCCAGTGGGAGGGCCGTCTACAATGAGCAGTTCTTC. Protein product: CASGRAVYNEQFF.

The chain has TRBV10-3 and TRBJ1-2; D remains unclear. CDR1 and CDR2 from the germline V gene are ENHRY and SYGVKD. The V end lost 5 bases, the J end lost 2 bases, and 9 bases lay between the germline ends. The CDR3 covers 13 residues. CDR3 in DNA: TGTGCCATCAGTAGGTCGCGGAACTATGGCTACACCTTC. The encoded protein is CAISRSRNYGYTF.